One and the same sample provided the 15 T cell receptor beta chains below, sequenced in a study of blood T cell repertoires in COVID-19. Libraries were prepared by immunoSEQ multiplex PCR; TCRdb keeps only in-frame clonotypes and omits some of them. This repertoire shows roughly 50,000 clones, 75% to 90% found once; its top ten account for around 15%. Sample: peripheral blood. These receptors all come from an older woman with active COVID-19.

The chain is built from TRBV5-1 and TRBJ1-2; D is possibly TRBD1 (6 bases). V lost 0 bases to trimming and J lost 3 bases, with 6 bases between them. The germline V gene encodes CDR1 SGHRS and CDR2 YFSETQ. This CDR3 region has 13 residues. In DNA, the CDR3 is TGCGCCAGCAGCTTGGACAGGGACTATGGCTACACCTTC. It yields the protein CASSLDRDYGYTF.

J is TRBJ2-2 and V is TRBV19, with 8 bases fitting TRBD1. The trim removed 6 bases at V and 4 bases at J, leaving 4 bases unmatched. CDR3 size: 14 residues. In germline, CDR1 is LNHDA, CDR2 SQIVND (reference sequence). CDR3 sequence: CASRSTGVTGELFF. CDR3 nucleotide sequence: TGTGCCAGTAGGTCGACAGGGGTCACCGGGGAGCTGTTTTTT.

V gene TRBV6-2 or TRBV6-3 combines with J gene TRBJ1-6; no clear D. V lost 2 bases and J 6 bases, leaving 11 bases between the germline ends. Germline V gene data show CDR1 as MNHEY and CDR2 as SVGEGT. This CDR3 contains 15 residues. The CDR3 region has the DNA TGTGCCAGCAGTTACACCAACGCTATTAATTCACCCCTCCACTTT. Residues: CASSYTNAINSPLHF.

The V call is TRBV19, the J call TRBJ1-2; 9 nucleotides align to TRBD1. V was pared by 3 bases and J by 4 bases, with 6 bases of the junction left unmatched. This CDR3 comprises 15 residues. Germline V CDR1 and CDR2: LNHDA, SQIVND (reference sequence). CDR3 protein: CASSMGDRGVYGYTF. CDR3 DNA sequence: TGTGCCAGTAGTATGGGCGACAGGGGGGTCTATGGCTACACCTTC.

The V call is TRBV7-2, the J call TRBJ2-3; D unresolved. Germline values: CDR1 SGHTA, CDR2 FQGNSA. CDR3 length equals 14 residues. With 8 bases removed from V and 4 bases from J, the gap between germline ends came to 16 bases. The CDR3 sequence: CASGPQSVADTQYF. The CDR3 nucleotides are TGTGCCAGCGGCCCTCAGAGCGTAGCAGATACGCAGTATTTT.

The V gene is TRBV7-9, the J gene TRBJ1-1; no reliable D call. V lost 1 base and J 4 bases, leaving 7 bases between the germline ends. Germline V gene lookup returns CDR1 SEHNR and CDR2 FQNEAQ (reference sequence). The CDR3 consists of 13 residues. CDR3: CASSLGGSTEAFF. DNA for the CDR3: TGTGCCAGCAGCTTAGGAGGGAGCACTGAAGCTTTCTTT.

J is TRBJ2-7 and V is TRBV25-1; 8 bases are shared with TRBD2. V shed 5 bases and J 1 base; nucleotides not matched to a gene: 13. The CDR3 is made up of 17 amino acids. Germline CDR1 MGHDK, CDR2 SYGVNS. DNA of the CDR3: TGTGCCAGCAGTTCCCACATGGGAGCGGGGGCTTCCTACGAGCAGTACTTC. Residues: CASSSHMGAGASYEQYF.

The CDR3 here is CASSTYLAGGHNEQFF. The CDR3 DNA reads as TGTGCCAGCTCAACCTACTTAGCGGGGGGGCACAATGAGCAGTTCTTC. This sequence joins TRBV18 and TRBJ2-1, with TRBD2 matching 11 bases. V dropped 5 bases and J dropped 5; count of bases not matched to a gene: 8. Germline V CDR1 and CDR2: KGHSH, LQKENI. This CDR3 contains 16 residues. The whole variable domain, filled in from reference TRBV18 and TRBJ2-1, reads NAGVMQNPRHLVRRRGQEARLRCSPMKGHSHVYWYRQLPEEGLKFMVYLQKENIIDESGMPKERFSAEFPKEGPSILRIQQVVRGDSAAYFCASSTYLAGGHNEQFFGPGTRLTVL.

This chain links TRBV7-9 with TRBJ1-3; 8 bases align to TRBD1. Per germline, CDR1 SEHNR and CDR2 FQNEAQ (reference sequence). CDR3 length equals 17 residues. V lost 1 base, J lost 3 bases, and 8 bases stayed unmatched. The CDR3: CASSLEGTGGFGNTIYF. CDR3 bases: TGTGCCAGCAGCTTAGAGGGCACAGGGGGTTTTGGAAACACCATATATTTT.

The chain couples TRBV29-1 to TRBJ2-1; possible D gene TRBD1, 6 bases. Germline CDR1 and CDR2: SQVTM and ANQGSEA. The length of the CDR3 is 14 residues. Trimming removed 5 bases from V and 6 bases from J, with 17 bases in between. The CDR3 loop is CSVSAGVWINEQFF. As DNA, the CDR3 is TGCAGCGTTTCGGCAGGGGTATGGATCAATGAGCAGTTCTTC.

DNA for the CDR3: TGTGCCAGTAAGGACAGGTTTAACTATGGCTACACCTTC. The encoded protein is CASKDRFNYGYTF. The chain is built from TRBV19 and TRBJ1-2; 7 nucleotides agree with TRBD1. This CDR3 is 13 amino acids long. Germline CDR1 LNHDA, CDR2 SQIVND (reference sequence). After removal of 7 bases from V and 1 base from J, the junction contained 3 bases not matched to a gene.

The CDR3 spells CASSLGGGGTDTQYF. CDR3 bases: TGTGCCAGCAGCCTCGGTGGGGGGGGCACAGATACGCAGTATTTT. The gene calls are TRBV6-5 and TRBJ2-3; 7 bases align to TRBD2. Germline assignment: CDR1 MNHEY and CDR2 SVGAGI. V was pared by 6 bases and J by 1 base, with 7 bases of the junction left unmatched. The CDR3 consists of 15 residues.

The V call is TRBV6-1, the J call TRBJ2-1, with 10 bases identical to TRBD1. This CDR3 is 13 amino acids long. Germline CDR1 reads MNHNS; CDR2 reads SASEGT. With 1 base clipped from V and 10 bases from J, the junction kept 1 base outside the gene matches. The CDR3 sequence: CASSEGTGGEQFF. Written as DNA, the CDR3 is TGTGCCAGCAGTGAAGGGACAGGGGGGGAGCAGTTCTTC.

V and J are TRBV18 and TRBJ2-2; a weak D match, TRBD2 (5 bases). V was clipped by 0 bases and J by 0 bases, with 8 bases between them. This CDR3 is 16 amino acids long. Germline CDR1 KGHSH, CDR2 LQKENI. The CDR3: CASSPPTGANTGELFF. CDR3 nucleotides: TGTGCCAGCTCACCACCGACCGGGGCGAACACCGGGGAGCTGTTTTTT.

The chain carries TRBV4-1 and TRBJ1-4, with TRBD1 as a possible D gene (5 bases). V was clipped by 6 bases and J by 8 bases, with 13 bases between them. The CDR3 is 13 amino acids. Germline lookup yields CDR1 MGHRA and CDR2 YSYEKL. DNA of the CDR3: TGCGCCAGCAGTCAGCCTCAGGGAGAAAAACTGTTTTTT. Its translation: CASSQPQGEKLFF.